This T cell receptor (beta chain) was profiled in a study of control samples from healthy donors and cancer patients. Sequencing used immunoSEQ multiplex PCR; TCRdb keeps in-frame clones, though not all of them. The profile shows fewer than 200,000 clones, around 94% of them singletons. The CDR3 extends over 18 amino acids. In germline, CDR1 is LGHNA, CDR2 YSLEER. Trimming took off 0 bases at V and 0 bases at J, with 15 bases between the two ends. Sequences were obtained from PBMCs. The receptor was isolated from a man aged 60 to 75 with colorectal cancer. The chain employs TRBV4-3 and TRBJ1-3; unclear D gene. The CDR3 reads CASSQDMLSASSGNTIYF. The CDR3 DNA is TGCGCCAGCAGCCAAGATATGTTGAGTGCCAGCTCTGGAAACACCATATATTTT.